This TCR beta chain was captured in a study of cytomegalovirus exposure and HLA in healthy donors. Whole-study findings and limits: A later analysis reported that several of the most significant clusters appeared to be linked to common viral pathogens, among them Epstein-Barr virus. It was 150 to 200 TCR beta chains that were listed as cytomegalovirus-associated.

To note about this clone: The antigen is unknown.

The junction had 4 bases not matched to a gene; V was cut back by 6 bases and J by 3 bases. CDR3 length: 15 amino acids. Germline assignment: CDR1 ENHRY and CDR2 SYGVKD. PCR used 60 Vbeta primers and 13 Jbeta primers. Using immunoSEQ multiplex PCR, the repertoire was profiled, and TCRdb retains in-frame clones only, with some absent. The sample comprises roughly 180,000 clones, over 65% of which are singletons, and more than 1.4% rests with the top ten. The study sampled nominally healthy donors, though unrecorded immune exposures were likely. The sequence was collected from a man aged 18 to 29 in good health and CMV-seronegative. The chain combines TRBV10-3 with TRBJ2-7; 14 positions match TRBD2. The material sequenced was PBMCs. The CDR3 is CAIRGTSGRVYEQYF. The CDR3 DNA reads TGTGCCATCAGAGGGACTAGCGGGAGAGTCTACGAGCAGTACTTC.